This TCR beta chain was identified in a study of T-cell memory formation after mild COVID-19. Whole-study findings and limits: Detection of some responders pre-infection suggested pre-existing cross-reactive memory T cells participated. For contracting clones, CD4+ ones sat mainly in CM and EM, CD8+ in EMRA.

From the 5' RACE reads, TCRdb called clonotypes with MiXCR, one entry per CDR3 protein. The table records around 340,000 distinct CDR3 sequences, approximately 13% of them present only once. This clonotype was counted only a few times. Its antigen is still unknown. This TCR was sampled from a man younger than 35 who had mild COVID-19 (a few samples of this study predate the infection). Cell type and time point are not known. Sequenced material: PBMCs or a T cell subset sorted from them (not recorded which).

The CDR3 region has the DNA TGTGCCAGCACCCTAATCGGATATGGCAATCAGCCCCAGCATTTT. As protein: CASTLIGYGNQPQHF. The V and J genes are TRBV12-3 or TRBV12-4 and TRBJ1-5; D gene uncertain. Trimming pared 7 bases from V and 2 bases from J, leaving 15 bases between. CDR3 length: 15 residues.